The T cell receptor (beta chain) described here comes from a study of radiotherapy plus CTLA-4 blockade in lung cancer. Overall study: Objective responses were documented in 15% to 20% of patients, with disease control in roughly 31%. Regarding the study as a whole: After treatment with radiotherapy plus ipilimumab, TCR clones that came from the tumor expanded in blood. In blood, early T cell clone dynamics reportedly predicted response best, together with interferon-beta.

Patients with chemo-refractory metastatic non-small-cell lung cancer received focal radiation plus CTLA-4 blockade with ipilimumab. With respect to this clone: Its antigen is unidentified.

TCRdb keeps only in-frame clones here, not all; method: immunoSEQ multiplex PCR. This table has around 95,000 clones, about 80% appearing once. The V and J ends lost 5 bases and 12 bases respectively, with 14 bases between them. Looked up from germline, CDR1 is SGHTA and CDR2 is FQGNSA. This CDR3 has 12 amino acids. The chain combines TRBV7-2 with TRBJ2-1; the D gene is possibly TRBD2 (6 bases). This TCR came from a human donor with non-small cell lung cancer who had stable disease on radiotherapy plus ipilimumab. Sequences were derived from peripheral blood, sampled from a patient treated with radiotherapy plus ipilimumab. This CDR3 reads CASSHGFGGQFF. The CDR3 DNA follows: TGTGCCAGCAGCCATGGTTTCGGGGGGCAGTTCTTC.